Listed below are T cell receptor beta chains from one sample, sequenced in a study of shared clonotypes between healthy human individuals. TCRdb's table, derived via immunoSEQ multiplex PCR, lists solely in-frame clones and lacks some. The sample includes about 2.1 million clones, 85% to 95% of them seen just once. Sample: naive CD8+ T cells from PBMCs. These TCRs come from a man between 18 and 35 years old in good health. Some clones in this sample may be carry-over from other donors' samples. The CDR3 runs from the conserved cysteine through the conserved F or W. The D gene is left open where the match is weak. Clone size, where shown, is once, few, many, or a class for clones that have expanded.

>-|TRBV29-1|14|TRBJ1-2|-
TGCAGCGTTGAAGATAGACAGATTAACTATGGCTACACCTTC
CSVEDRQINYGYTF
>-|TRBV18|18|TRBJ2-7|-
TGTGCCAGCTCACCCGCGCCGTTCGAGACAGAAAAGACCTACGAGCAGTACTTC
CASSPAPFETEKTYEQYF
>-|TRBV4-1|17|TRBJ1-3|once
TGCGCCAGCAGCCAAGCCCCCGGGCGGATCTCTGGAAACACCATATATTTT
CASSQAPGRISGNTIYF
>-|TRBV7-9|15|TRBJ2-1|once
TGTGCCAGCAGCTTAGGGGCAGGGACCTACAATGAGCAGTTCTTC
CASSLGAGTYNEQFF
>TRBD1|TRBV7-9|12|TRBJ2-7|-
TGTGCCAGCAGCTTAGGGACAGGAGGCCTATACTTC
CASSLGTGGLYF
>-|TRBV15|16|TRBJ2-4|once
TGTGCCACCAGCAGAGTGTCAGCCTCAGCCAAAAACATTCAGTACTTC
CATSRVSASAKNIQYF
>TRBD2|TRBV27|14|TRBJ2-1|-
TGTGCCACCACCCCGGCGGGAGCTCTCAATGAGCAGTTCTTC
CATTPAGALNEQFF
>-|TRBV5-1|15|TRBJ1-3|-
TGCGCCAGCAGCTTGGACTACACCTCTGGAAACACCATATATTTT
CASSLDYTSGNTIYF
>TRBD2|TRBV15|12|TRBJ2-7|-
TGTGCCACCGGGGGACTAGGGGGACGACGGTACTTC
CATGGLGGRRYF
>-|TRBV29-1|17|TRBJ2-7|-
TGCAGCGTTGAAGATGGCGGCCGAGTAGACGGCTCCTACGAGCAGTACTTC
CSVEDGGRVDGSYEQYF
>TRBD1|TRBV2|16|TRBJ2-7|-
TGTGCCAGCAGCCTACATCCCGGGACAGGGTCGGCCGAGCAGTACTTC
CASSLHPGTGSAEQYF
>-|TRBV5-1|15|TRBJ1-2|-
TGCGCCAGCAGCTTGGAGACAGAGATGAACTATGGCTACACCTTC
CASSLETEMNYGYTF
>-|TRBV9|16|TRBJ2-2|-
TGTGCCAGCAGCGTAGTGGATCGGGAGCACACCGGGGAGCTGTTTTTT
CASSVVDREHTGELFF
>-|TRBV27|13|TRBJ1-1|once
TGTGCCAGCAATTGGGGGCTGGGTACTGAAGCTTTCTTT
CASNWGLGTEAFF
>TRBD2|TRBV5-1|16|TRBJ2-7|once
TGCGCCAGCAGCTCCTTTGGGGCTAGCGGGAACTACGAGCAGTACTTC
CASSSFGASGNYEQYF
>-|TRBV13|12|TRBJ2-2|-
TGTGCCAGCAGCTTAATCTACGGGGAGCTGTTTTTT
CASSLIYGELFF
>TRBD1|TRBV27|16|TRBJ2-7|-
TGTGCCAGCAGTTTATCGTTTAGACAGGGAAGCGACGAGCAGTACTTC
CASSLSFRQGSDEQYF
>-|TRBV7-9|13|TRBJ2-7|-
TGTGCCAGCAGCCCGAAAGAGAGCTACGAGCAGTACTTC
CASSPKESYEQYF
>TRBD2|TRBV5-1|15|TRBJ2-1|-
TGCGCCAGCCGCTGGGGGCGGGAGGGCTACAATGAGCAGTTCTTC
CASRWGREGYNEQFF
>-|TRBV28|14|TRBJ2-7|-
TGTGCCAGCAGTTTATCGGGCTTCTCCTACGAGCAGTACTTC
CASSLSGFSYEQYF
>TRBD1|TRBV9|13|TRBJ2-7|-
TGTGCCAGCAGCCGGACAGGGAGCGGCGAGCAGTACTTC
CASSRTGSGEQYF
>-|TRBV4-1|16|TRBJ1-1|few
TGCGCCAGCAGTCAAGTGGGGACCTACATGAACACTGAAGCTTTCTTT
CASSQVGTYMNTEAFF